This T cell receptor (beta chain) is drawn from a study of blood T cells in healthy people across ages. Using a J-beta primer mix together with a sample-barcoded 5' primer, a second PCR was run for roughly 6 to 12 cycles. TCRdb called the 5' RACE reads again in MiXCR, with one record for every CDR3 protein. The sample holds approximately 830,000 distinct CDR3 sequences, less than 80% seen once. The ends were cut back, 6 bases at V and 3 bases at J, with 18 bases in the middle. Germline CDR1 reads MDHEN; CDR2 reads SYDVKM. The CDR3 totals 16 residues. Turning to this clonotype: Possible read error: a much larger clone is one base away.

The TCR comes from a man under 40 in good health. The V gene is TRBV28, the J gene TRBJ1-5; the D gene is possibly TRBD1 (6 bases). Sequenced: blood. DNA for the CDR3: TGTGCCAGCAGGCTCTCTAAACAGGGAGACAATCAGCCCCAGCATTTT. It is translated as CASRLSKQGDNQPQHF.